The T cell receptor beta chain described here comes from a study of siplizumab effects on memory and regulatory T cells. Study-wide points: Suppressive activity of Tregs proliferating in siplizumab cultures remained unconfirmed. Unstimulated subsets captured only a minor fraction of alloreactive clones. Alloreactive sequences that could be traced to unstimulated CD4+ memory cells showed a significant reduction under siplizumab.

Per individual sample, some 10^5 TCR templates were assayed. Sequencing used immunoSEQ multiplex PCR; TCRdb keeps in-frame clones, though not all of them. This table holds over 65,000 clones, roughly 93% found once. To note about this clone: The antigen remains undetermined.

This CDR3 contains 13 residues. Germline lookup yields CDR1 SQVTM and CDR2 ANQGSEA. V gave up 5 bases and J gave up 1 base, with 12 bases separating them. The rearrangement uses TRBV29-1 and TRBJ2-7; TRBD1 might be the D (6 bases). This receptor was identified in a human donor in good health. Sequencing was performed on CD8+ T cells sorted from blood. Written as DNA, the CDR3 is TGCAGCGTTAGAGGGGGACAATCCTACGAGCAGTACTTC. This encodes CSVRGGQSYEQYF.